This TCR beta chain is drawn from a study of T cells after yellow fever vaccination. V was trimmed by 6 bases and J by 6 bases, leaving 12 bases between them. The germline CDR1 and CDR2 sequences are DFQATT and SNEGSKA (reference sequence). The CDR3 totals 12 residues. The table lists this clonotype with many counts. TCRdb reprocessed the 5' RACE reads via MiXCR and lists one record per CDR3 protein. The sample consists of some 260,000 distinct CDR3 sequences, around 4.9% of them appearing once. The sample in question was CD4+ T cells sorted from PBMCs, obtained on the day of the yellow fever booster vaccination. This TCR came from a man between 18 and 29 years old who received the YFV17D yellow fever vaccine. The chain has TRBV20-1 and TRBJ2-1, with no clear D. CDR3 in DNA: TGCAGTGCAATTCTTGTGACCAATGAGCAGTTCTTC. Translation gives CSAILVTNEQFF.